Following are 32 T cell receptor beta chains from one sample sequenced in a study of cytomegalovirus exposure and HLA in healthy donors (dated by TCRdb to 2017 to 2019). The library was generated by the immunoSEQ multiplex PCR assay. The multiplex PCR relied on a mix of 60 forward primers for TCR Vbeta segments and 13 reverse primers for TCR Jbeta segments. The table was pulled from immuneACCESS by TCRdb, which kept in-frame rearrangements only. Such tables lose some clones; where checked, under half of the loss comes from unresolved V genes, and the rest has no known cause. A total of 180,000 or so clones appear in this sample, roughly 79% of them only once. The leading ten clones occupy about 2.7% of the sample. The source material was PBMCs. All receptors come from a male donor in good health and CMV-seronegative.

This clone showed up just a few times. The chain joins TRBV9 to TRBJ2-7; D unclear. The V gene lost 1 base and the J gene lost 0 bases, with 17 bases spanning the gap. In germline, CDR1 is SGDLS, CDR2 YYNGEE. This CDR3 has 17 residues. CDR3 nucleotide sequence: TGTGCCAGCAGCGTAAATCTACGAGACTCCCTCTCCTACGAGCAGTACTTC. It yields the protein CASSVNLRDSLSYEQYF.

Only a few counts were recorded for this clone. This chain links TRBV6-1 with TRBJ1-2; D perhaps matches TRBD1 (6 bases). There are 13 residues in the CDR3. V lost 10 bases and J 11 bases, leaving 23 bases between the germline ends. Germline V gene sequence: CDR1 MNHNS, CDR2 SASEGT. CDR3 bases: TGTGCCACCCTCAGGGGCGTATTGGGATGGTACACCTTC. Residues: CATLRGVLGWYTF.

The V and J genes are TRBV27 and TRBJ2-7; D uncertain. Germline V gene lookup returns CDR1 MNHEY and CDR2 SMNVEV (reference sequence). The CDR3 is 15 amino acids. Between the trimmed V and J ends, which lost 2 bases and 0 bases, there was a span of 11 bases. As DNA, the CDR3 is TGTGCCAGCAGTTTAGACACGATCAGCTCCTACGAGCAGTACTTC. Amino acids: CASSLDTISSYEQYF.

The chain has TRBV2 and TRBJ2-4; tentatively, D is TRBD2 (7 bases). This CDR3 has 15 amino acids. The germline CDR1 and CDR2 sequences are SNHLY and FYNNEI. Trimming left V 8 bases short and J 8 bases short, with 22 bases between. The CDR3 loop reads CASLPRGALEDIQYF. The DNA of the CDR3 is TGTGCCAGCTTGCCTCGGGGGGCCCTTGAGGACATTCAGTACTTC.

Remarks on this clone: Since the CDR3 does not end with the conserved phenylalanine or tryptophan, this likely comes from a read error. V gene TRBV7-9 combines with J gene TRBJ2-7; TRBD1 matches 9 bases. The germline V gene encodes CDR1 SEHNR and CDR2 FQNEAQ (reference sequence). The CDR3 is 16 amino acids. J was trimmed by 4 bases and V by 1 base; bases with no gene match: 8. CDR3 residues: CASSLVLDRGYYEQYL. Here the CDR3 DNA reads TGTGCCAGCAGCTTAGTACTAGACAGGGGGTATTACGAGCAGTACCTC.

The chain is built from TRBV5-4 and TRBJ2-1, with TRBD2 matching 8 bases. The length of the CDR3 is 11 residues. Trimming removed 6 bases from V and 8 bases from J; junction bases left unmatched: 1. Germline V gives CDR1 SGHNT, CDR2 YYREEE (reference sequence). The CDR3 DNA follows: TGTGCCAGCACCGGGGGGGATGAGCAGTTCTTC. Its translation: CASTGGDEQFF.

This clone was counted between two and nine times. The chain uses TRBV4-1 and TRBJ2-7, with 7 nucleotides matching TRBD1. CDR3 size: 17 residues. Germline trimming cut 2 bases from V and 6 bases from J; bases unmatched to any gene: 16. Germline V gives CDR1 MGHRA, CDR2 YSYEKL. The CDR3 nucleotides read TGCGCCAGCAGCCAACCCCAGGACAGGCAGTATTTGGGCGAGCAGTACTTC. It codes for CASSQPQDRQYLGEQYF.

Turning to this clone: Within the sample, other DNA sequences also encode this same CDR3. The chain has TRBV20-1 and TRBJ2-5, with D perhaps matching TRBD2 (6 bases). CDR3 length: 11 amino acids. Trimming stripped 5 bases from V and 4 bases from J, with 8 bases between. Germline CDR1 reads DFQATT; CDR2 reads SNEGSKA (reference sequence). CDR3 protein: CSALGGETQYF. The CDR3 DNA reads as TGCAGTGCTCTGGGGGGAGAGACCCAGTACTTC.

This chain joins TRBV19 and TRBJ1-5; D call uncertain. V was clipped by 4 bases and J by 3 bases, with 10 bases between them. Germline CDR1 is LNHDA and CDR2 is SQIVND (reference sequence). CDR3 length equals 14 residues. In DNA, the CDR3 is TGTGCCAGTAGTACGCCTGCGAACAATCAGCCCCAGCATTTT. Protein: CASSTPANNQPQHF. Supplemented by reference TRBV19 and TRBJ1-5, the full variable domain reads DGGITQSPKYLFRKEGQNVTLSCEQNLNHDAMYWYRQDPGQGLRLIYYSQIVNDFQKGDIAEGYSVSREKKESFPLTVTSAQKNPTAFYLCASSTPANNQPQHFGDGTRLSIL.

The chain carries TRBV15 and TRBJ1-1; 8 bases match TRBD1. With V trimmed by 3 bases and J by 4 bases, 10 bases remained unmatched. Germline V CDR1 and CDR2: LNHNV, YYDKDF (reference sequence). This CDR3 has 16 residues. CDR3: CATSRRTGFEGTEAFF. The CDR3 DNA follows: TGTGCCACCAGCAGGAGGACAGGGTTCGAGGGCACTGAAGCTTTCTTT.

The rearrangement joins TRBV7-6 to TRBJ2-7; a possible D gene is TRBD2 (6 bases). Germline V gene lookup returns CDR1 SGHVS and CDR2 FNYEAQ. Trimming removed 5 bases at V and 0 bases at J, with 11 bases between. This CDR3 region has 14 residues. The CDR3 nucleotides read TGTGCCAGCAGCCCGGGACTGTCCTCCTACGAGCAGTACTTC. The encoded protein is CASSPGLSSYEQYF.

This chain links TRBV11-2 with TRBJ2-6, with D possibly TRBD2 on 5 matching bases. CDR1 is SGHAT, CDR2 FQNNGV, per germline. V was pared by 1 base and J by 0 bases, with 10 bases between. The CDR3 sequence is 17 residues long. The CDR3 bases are TGTGCCAGCAGCTTAGCCCGGGGAGCCTCTGGGGCCAACGTCCTGACTTTC. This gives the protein CASSLARGASGANVLTF.

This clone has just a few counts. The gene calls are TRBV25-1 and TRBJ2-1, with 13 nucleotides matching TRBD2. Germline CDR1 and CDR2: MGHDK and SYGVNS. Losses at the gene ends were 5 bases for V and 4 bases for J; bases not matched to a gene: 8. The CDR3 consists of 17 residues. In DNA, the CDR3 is TGTGCCAGCAGTCCAAAGTCGGGACTAGCGGGGTACAATGAGCAGTTCTTC. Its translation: CASSPKSGLAGYNEQFF.

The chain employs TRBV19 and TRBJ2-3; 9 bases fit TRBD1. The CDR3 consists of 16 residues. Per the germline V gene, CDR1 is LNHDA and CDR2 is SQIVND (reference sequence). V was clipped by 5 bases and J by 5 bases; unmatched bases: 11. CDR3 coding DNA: TGTGCCAGTAGTCAAGTGGGGACAGGGTGGGGAGATACGCAGTATTTT. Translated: CASSQVGTGWGDTQYF.

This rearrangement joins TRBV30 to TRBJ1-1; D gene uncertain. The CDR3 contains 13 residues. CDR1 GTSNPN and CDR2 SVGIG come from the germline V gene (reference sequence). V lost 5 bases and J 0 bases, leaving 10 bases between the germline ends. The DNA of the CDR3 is TGTGCCTGGGACCAGGTTATGAACACTGAAGCTTTCTTT. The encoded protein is CAWDQVMNTEAFF.

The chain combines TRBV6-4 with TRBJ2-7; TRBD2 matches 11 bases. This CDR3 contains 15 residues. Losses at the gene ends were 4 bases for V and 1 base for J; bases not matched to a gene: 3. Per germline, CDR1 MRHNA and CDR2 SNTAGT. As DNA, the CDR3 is TGTGCCAGCAGTGTACTAGCGGGGGAGTCCTACGAGCAGTACTTC. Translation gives CASSVLAGESYEQYF.

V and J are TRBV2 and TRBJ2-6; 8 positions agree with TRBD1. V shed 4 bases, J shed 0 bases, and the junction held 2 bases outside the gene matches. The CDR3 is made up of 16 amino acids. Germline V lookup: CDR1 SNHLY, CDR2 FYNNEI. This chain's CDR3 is CASSGDRTSGANVLTF. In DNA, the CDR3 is TGTGCCAGCAGTGGGGACAGGACCTCTGGGGCCAACGTCCTGACTTTC.

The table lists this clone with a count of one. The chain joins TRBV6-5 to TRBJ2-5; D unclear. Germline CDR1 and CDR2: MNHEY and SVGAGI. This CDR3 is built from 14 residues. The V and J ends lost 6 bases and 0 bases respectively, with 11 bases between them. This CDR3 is CASSPKLYQETQYF. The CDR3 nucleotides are TGTGCCAGCAGCCCGAAGCTGTACCAAGAGACCCAGTACTTC.

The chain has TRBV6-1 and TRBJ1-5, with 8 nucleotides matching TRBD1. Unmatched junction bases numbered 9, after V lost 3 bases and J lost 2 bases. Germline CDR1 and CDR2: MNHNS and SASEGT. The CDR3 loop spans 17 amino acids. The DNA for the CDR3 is TGTGCCAGCAGTGAGAGACAGGGGTTTCGGGGCAATCAGCCCCAGCATTTT. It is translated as CASSERQGFRGNQPQHF.

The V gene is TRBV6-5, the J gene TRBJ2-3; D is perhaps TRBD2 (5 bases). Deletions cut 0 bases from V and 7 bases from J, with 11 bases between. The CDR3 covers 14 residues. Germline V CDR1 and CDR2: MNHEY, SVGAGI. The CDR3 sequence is CASSYSMLANTQYF. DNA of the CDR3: TGTGCCAGCAGTTACTCGATGCTAGCCAATACGCAGTATTTT.

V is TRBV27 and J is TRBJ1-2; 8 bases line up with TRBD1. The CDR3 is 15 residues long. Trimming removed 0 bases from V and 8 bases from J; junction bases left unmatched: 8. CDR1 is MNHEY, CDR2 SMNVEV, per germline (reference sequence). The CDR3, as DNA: TGTGCCAGCAGTTTATCGGCCAGGGGGCGGGACGGCTACACCTTC. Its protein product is CASSLSARGRDGYTF.

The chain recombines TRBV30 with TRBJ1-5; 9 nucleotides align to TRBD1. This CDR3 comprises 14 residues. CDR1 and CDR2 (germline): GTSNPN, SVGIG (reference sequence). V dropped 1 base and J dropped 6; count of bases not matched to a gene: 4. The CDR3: CAWSEGQGSQPQHF. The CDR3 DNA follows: TGTGCCTGGAGTGAGGGACAGGGCAGTCAGCCCCAGCATTTT. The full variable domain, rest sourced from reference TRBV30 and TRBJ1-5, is SQTIHQWPATLVQPVGSPLSLECTVEGTSNPNLYWYRQAAGRGLQLLFYSVGIGQISSEVPQNLSASRPQDRQFILSSKKLLLSDSGFYLCAWSEGQGSQPQHFGDGTRLSIL.

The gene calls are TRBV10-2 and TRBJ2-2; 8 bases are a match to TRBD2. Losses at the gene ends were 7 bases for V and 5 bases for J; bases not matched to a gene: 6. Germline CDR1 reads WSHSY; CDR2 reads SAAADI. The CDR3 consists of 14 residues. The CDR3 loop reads CASIPGGFTGELFF. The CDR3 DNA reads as TGCGCCAGCATCCCGGGGGGGTTTACCGGGGAGCTGTTTTTT.

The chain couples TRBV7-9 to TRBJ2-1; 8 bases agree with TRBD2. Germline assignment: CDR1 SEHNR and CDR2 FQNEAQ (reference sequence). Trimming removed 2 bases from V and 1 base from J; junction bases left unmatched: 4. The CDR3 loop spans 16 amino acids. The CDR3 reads CASSLFGGVSYNEQFF. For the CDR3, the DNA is TGTGCCAGCAGCTTATTCGGGGGGGTATCCTACAATGAGCAGTTCTTC.

The CDR3 sequence is CAWSVGAGDQPQHF. In DNA, the CDR3 is TGTGCCTGGAGTGTAGGGGCAGGAGATCAGCCCCAGCATTTT. The V and J genes are TRBV30 and TRBJ1-5; possibly TRBD1 for D (5 bases). Germline CDR1 GTSNPN, CDR2 SVGIG (reference sequence). The germline V and J ends were trimmed by 0 bases and 5 bases, with 11 bases remaining between them. The CDR3 sequence is 14 residues long.

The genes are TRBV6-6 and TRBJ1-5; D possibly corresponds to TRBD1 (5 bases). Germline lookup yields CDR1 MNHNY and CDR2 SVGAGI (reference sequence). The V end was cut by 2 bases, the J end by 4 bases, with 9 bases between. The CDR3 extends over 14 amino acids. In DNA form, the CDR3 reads TGTGCCAGCAGTTACGGGGCTCTAAATCAGCCCCAGCATTTT. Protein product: CASSYGALNQPQHF.

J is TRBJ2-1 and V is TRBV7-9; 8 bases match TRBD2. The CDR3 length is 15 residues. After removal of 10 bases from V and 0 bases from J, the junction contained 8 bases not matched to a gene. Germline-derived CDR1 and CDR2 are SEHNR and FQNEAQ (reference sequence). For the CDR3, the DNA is TGTGCCACACGGGAGGGAGGGAGCTCCTACAATGAGCAGTTCTTC. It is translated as CATREGGSSYNEQFF.

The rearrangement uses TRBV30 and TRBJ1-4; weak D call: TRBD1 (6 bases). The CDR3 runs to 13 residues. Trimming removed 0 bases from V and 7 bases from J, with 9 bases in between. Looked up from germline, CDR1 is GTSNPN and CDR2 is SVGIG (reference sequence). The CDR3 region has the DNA TGTGCCTGGAGTGTGGGGGCCGGTGAAAAACTGTTTTTT. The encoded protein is CAWSVGAGEKLFF.

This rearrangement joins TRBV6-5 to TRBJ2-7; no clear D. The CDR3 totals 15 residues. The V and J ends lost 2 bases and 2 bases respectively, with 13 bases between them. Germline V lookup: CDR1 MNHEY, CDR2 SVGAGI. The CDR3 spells CASSYEADTTYEQYF. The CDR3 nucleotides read TGTGCCAGCAGTTACGAGGCAGATACCACCTACGAGCAGTACTTC.

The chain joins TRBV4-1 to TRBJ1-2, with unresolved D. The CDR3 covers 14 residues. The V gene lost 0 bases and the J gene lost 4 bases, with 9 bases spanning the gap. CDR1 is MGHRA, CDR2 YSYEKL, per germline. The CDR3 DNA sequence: TGCGCCAGCAGCCAAGATGGCGGATCCTATGGCTACACCTTC. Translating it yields CASSQDGGSYGYTF.

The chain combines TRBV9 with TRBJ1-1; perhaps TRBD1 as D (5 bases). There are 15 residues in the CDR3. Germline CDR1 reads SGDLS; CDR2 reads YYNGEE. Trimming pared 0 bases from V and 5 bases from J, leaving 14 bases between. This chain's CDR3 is CASSVEGQGGTEAFF. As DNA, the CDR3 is TGTGCCAGCAGCGTAGAGGGCCAGGGTGGTACTGAAGCTTTCTTT. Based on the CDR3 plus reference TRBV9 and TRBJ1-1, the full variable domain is DSGVTQTPKHLITATGQRVTLRCSPRSGDLSVYWYQQSLDQGLQFLIQYYNGEERAKGNILERFSAQQFPDLHSELNLSSLELGDSALYFCASSVEGQGGTEAFFGQGTRLTVV.

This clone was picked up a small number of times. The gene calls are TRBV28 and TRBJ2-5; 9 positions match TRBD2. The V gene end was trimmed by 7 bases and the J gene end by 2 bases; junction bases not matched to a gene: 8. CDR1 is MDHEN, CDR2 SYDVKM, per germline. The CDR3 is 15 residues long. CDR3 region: CASIPFAGGQETQYF. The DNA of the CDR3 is TGTGCCAGCATCCCTTTTGCGGGAGGGCAAGAGACCCAGTACTTC.